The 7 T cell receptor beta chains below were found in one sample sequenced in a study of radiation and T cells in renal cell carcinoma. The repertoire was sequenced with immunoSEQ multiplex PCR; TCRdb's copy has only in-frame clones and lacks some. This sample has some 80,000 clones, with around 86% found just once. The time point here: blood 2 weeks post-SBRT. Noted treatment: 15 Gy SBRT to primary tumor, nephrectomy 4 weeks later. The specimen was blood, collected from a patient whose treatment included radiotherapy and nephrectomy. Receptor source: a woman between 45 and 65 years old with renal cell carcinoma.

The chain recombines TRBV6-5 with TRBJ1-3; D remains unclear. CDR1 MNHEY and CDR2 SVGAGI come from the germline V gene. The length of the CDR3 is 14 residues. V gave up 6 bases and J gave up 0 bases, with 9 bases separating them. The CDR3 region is CASRTTISGNTIYF. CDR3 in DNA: TGTGCCAGCAGGACAACGATCTCTGGAAACACCATATATTTT.

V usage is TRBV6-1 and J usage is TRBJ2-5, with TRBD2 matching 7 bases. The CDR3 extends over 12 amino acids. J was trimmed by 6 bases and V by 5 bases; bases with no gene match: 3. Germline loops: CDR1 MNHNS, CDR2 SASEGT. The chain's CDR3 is CASSQGGQTQYF. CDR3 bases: TGTGCCAGCAGTCAGGGAGGGCAGACCCAGTACTTC.

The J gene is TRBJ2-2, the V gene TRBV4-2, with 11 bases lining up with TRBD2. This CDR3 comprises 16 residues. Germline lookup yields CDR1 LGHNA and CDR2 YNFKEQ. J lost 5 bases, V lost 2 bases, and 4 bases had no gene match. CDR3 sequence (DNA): TGTGCCAGCAGCCAATACGGGACTAGCGGTACCGGGGAGCTGTTTTTT. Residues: CASSQYGTSGTGELFF.

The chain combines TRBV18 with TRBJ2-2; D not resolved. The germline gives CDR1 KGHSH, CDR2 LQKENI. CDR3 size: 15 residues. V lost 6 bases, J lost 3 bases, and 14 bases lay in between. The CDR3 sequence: CASSPLLEYTGELFF. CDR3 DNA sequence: TGTGCCAGCTCCCCCTTGCTGGAGTACACCGGGGAGCTGTTTTTT.

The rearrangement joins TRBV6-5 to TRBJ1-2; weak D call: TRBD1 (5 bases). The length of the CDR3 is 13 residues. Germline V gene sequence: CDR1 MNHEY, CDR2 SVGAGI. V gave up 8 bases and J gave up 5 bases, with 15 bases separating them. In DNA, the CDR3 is TGTGCCAGCTCCCCGGGGGGGGATTATGGCTACACCTTC. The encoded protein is CASSPGGDYGYTF.

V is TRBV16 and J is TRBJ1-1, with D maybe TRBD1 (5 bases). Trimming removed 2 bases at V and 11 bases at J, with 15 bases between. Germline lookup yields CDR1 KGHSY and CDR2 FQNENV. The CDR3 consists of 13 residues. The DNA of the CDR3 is TGTGCCAGCAGCCAAGCCACCAGGGTATCGGCTTTCTTT. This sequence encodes CASSQATRVSAFF.

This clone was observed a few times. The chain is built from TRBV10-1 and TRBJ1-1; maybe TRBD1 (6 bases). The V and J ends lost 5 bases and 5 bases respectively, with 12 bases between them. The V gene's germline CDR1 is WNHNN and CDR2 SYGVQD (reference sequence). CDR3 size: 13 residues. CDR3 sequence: CASSRGSGTEAFF. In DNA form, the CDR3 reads TGCGCCAGCAGTAGGGGGAGTGGAACTGAAGCTTTCTTT.